These 21 T cell receptor beta chains originate from one sample sequenced in a study of shared clonotypes between healthy human individuals. The table came from immunoSEQ multiplex PCR; TCRdb's copy has only in-frame clones and leaves some out. Among over a million clones listed, 95% to 97% were seen once. Sequenced material: naive CD4+ T cells sorted from blood. Subset in this sample: CD45RA+ positively selected. The receptors were sampled from a man aged 25 to 40 in good health.

This clone appeared a few times. J is TRBJ2-7 and V is TRBV10-1; 7 positions match TRBD1. CDR3 size: 14 residues. Trimming took 5 bases from V and 1 from J; bases not matched to a gene: 5. Per germline, CDR1 WNHNN and CDR2 SYGVQD (reference sequence). Here the CDR3 reads CASSPRQGSYEQYF. The DNA of the CDR3 is TGCGCCAGCAGTCCCCGACAGGGTTCCTACGAGCAGTACTTC.

In its sample, this clone was seen once. This chain connects TRBV4-1 to TRBJ2-5; TRBD2 is a possible D gene (5 bases). Per the germline V gene, CDR1 is MGHRA and CDR2 is YSYEKL. The length of the CDR3 is 14 residues. Trimming shortened V by 0 bases and J by 4 bases, and 9 bases separated the two germline ends. This CDR3 is CASSQEGGSETQYF. The CDR3 bases are TGCGCCAGCAGCCAAGAAGGAGGCTCAGAGACCCAGTACTTC.

V and J are TRBV7-8 and TRBJ2-1, with D perhaps matching TRBD2 (5 bases). CDR1 SGHVS and CDR2 FQNEAQ come from the germline V gene. With 0 bases removed from V and 4 bases from J, the gap between germline ends came to 16 bases. The CDR3 length is 17 residues. The CDR3 region has the DNA TGTGCCAGCAGCTTAGCGAGCGGTTTTAGGAGGTACAATGAGCAGTTCTTC. Its translation is CASSLASGFRRYNEQFF.

The chain recombines TRBV28 with TRBJ2-1; 8 bases map to TRBD2. This CDR3 is built from 22 residues. Per the germline V gene, CDR1 is MDHEN and CDR2 is SYDVKM. The J segment lost 3 bases and the V segment lost 1 base, leaving 23 bases of the junction unmatched. CDR3 protein: CASSLFSSSGSIFRGLYNEQFF. The CDR3 DNA is TGTGCCAGCAGTTTATTTTCTTCCAGCGGGAGTATATTCCGAGGGCTCTACAATGAGCAGTTCTTC.

The genes are TRBV2 and TRBJ2-3; D possibly uses TRBD1 or TRBD2 (5 bases each). The CDR3 has 14 amino acids. Germline loops: CDR1 SNHLY, CDR2 FYNNEI. V shed 7 bases and J shed 1 base, with 12 bases lying between them. The CDR3 DNA reads TGTGCCAGCACCCAGGGAGCGGGCACAGATACGCAGTATTTT. Its translation: CASTQGAGTDTQYF.

This clone was counted once. This rearrangement joins TRBV27 to TRBJ2-7; 9 nucleotides match TRBD2. The CDR3 consists of 19 residues. CDR1 and CDR2 from the germline V gene are MNHEY and SMNVEV (reference sequence). The V and J ends lost 6 bases and 2 bases, in that order; junction bases with no gene match: 20. CDR3 loop: CASSPLSIPRLAVTYEQYF. DNA for the CDR3: TGTGCCAGCAGCCCTCTATCTATTCCCAGACTAGCGGTGACCTACGAGCAGTACTTC.

The chain is built from TRBV29-1 and TRBJ2-2; perhaps TRBD1 as D (8 bases). The CDR3 loop spans 14 amino acids. Per germline, CDR1 SQVTM and CDR2 ANQGSEA. V gave up 6 bases and J gave up 4 bases, with 15 bases separating them. The CDR3: CSVRTGRGTGELFF. The DNA of the CDR3 is TGCAGCGTCCGGACAGGGAGGGGCACCGGGGAGCTGTTTTTT.

The rearrangement links TRBV11-3 to TRBJ2-3; 7 bases are shared with TRBD1. The trim removed 5 bases at V and 0 bases at J, leaving 5 bases unmatched. CDR1 is SGHNT and CDR2 is YENEEA in the germline V gene. This CDR3 has 15 amino acids. In DNA form, the CDR3 reads TGTGCCAGCAGCCGAGGGGGCGTCAGCACAGATACGCAGTATTTT. Protein sequence: CASSRGGVSTDTQYF.

V usage is TRBV7-2 and J usage is TRBJ2-1, with 8 bases fitting TRBD1. CDR1 and CDR2 from the germline V gene are SGHTA and FQGNSA. V was clipped by 6 bases and J by 4 bases; unmatched bases: 8. This CDR3 has 15 residues. Here the CDR3 DNA reads TGTGCCAGCAGATATGGACAGGGAATATACAATGAGCAGTTCTTC. Its translation: CASRYGQGIYNEQFF.

The rearrangement uses TRBV7-9 and TRBJ1-1; tentative D call: TRBD1 (5 bases). Trimming took off 5 bases at V and 3 bases at J, with 13 bases between the two ends. The CDR3 is 14 amino acids. Germline V CDR1 and CDR2: SEHNR, FQNEAQ (reference sequence). DNA of the CDR3: TGTGCCAGCAGCCCCCGGGACTTACACACTGAAGCTTTCTTT. Protein sequence: CASSPRDLHTEAFF. The variable domain in full, with the rest retrieved from reference TRBV7-9 and TRBJ1-1, is DTGVSQNPRHKITKRGQNVTFRCDPISEHNRLYWYRQTLGQGPEFLTYFQNEAQLEKSRLLSDRFSAERPKGSFSTLEIQRTEQGDSAMYLCASSPRDLHTEAFFGQGTRLTVV.

V is TRBV6-1 and J is TRBJ2-3; TRBD2 agrees at 9 bases. The germline gives CDR1 MNHNS, CDR2 SASEGT. The CDR3 is made up of 22 amino acids. The J segment lost 0 bases and the V segment lost 2 bases, leaving 21 bases of the junction unmatched. CDR3 sequence (DNA): TGTGCCAGCAGTGAATGGCCACTGGGTAGCGGGAGTTTCCGGGGAAGCACAGATACGCAGTATTTT. As protein: CASSEWPLGSGSFRGSTDTQYF.

Only a few counts were recorded for this clone. The gene calls are TRBV29-1 and TRBJ2-2, with D possibly matching TRBD1 (6 bases). Germline V lookup: CDR1 SQVTM, CDR2 ANQGSEA. Trimming pared 5 bases from V and 10 bases from J, leaving 11 bases between. This CDR3 spans 11 amino acids. The CDR3 DNA sequence: TGCAGCGTTCGAGGGGGTGCGGAGCTGTTTTTT. Protein sequence: CSVRGGAELFF.

J is TRBJ2-5 and V is TRBV5-5; the D is unclear. Trimming removed 3 bases from V and 2 bases from J, with 8 bases in between. CDR3 length equals 13 residues. From germline, CDR1 is SGHKS and CDR2 YYEKEE (reference sequence). The CDR3 nucleotides are TGTGCCAGCAGCTCGGTCCCGCAAGAGACCCAGTACTTC. Protein: CASSSVPQETQYF. Looking up the rest from reference TRBV5-5 and TRBJ2-5 gives the full variable domain: DAGVTQSPTHLIKTRGQQVTLRCSPISGHKSVSWYQQVLGQGPQFIFQYYEKEERGRGNFPDRFSARQFPNYSSELNVNALLLGDSALYLCASSSVPQETQYFGPGTRLLVL.

The J gene is TRBJ2-2, the V gene TRBV4-2, with 13 bases identical to TRBD2. V lost 1 base to trimming and J lost 5 bases; unmatched junction nucleotides: 7. This CDR3 has 18 residues. The germline V gene has CDR1 LGHNA and CDR2 YNFKEQ. CDR3 protein: CASSQGTSGRAGTGELFF. The CDR3, as DNA: TGTGCCAGCAGCCAAGGTACTAGCGGGAGGGCCGGGACCGGGGAGCTGTTTTTT.

This chain joins TRBV18 and TRBJ2-7; D might be TRBD1 (6 bases). The V end lost 4 bases, the J end lost 7 bases, and 17 bases lay between the germline ends. Germline-derived CDR1 and CDR2 are KGHSH and LQKENI. This CDR3 has 14 amino acids. DNA for the CDR3: TGTGCCAGCTCACAGGGCAGGGGCCCTAGGGAGCAGTACTTC. This codes for CASSQGRGPREQYF. Drawing the rest from reference TRBV18 and TRBJ2-7, the complete variable domain is NAGVMQNPRHLVRRRGQEARLRCSPMKGHSHVYWYRQLPEEGLKFMVYLQKENIIDESGMPKERFSAEFPKEGPSILRIQQVVRGDSAAYFCASSQGRGPREQYFGPGTRLTVT.

This chain uses TRBV29-1 with TRBJ1-4; a weak D match, TRBD1 (6 bases). The CDR3 consists of 14 residues. Germline assignment: CDR1 SQVTM and CDR2 ANQGSEA. V lost 7 bases and J 3 bases, leaving 15 bases between the germline ends. The CDR3 is CSATGGASNEKLFF. CDR3 in DNA: TGCAGCGCCACGGGGGGGGCCTCTAATGAAAAACTGTTTTTT. The full variable domain, in which reference TRBV29-1 and TRBJ1-4 provide the parts outside the CDR3, is SAVISQKPSRDICQRGTSLTIQCQVDSQVTMMFWYRQQPGQSLTLIATANQGSEATYESGFVIDKFPISRPNLTFSTLTVSNMSPEDSSIYLCSATGGASNEKLFFGSGTQLSVL.

The chain couples TRBV12-5 to TRBJ1-1; D is possibly TRBD1 (6 bases). The CDR3 has 14 amino acids. Per the germline V gene, CDR1 is LGHNT and CDR2 is FRNRAP. Trimming left V 5 bases short and J 0 bases short, with 10 bases between. CDR3 sequence reads: CASGGGQMNTEAFF. CDR3 nucleotides: TGTGCTAGTGGTGGTGGACAGATGAACACTGAAGCTTTCTTT.

The genes are TRBV15 and TRBJ2-7; TRBD1 might be the D (6 bases). This CDR3 comprises 17 residues. The V gene's germline CDR1 is LNHNV and CDR2 YYDKDF (reference sequence). The ends were cut back, 5 bases at V and 1 base at J, with 21 bases in the middle. CDR3 nucleotides: TGTGCCACCAGCGCCTCCCAAATGGGGGCCTCATCCTACGAGCAGTACTTC. Its translation is CATSASQMGASSYEQYF.

J is TRBJ2-3 and V is TRBV5-6; 8 nucleotides align to TRBD1. Germline values: CDR1 SGHDT, CDR2 YYEEEE. Trimming removed 1 base from V and 3 bases from J; junction bases left unmatched: 10. This CDR3 region has 17 residues. Written as DNA, the CDR3 is TGTGCCAGCAGCTTGACCACCGGGACAGGAGGTACAGATACGCAGTATTTT. Translated, it gives CASSLTTGTGGTDTQYF.

This clone was detected only once. This sequence joins TRBV5-1 and TRBJ2-2, with 9 bases aligning to TRBD2. V shed 4 bases and J 3 bases; nucleotides not matched to a gene: 4. The germline V gene encodes CDR1 SGHRS and CDR2 YFSETQ. This CDR3 spans 15 amino acids. The CDR3 sequence is CASSPLAGDTGELFF. The DNA of the CDR3 is TGCGCCAGCAGCCCACTAGCGGGTGACACCGGGGAGCTGTTTTTT.

The J gene is TRBJ2-4, the V gene TRBV7-2, with TRBD2 matching over 8 bases. Germline CDR1 SGHTA, CDR2 FQGNSA. The junction had 8 bases not matched to a gene; V was cut back by 4 bases and J by 6 bases. This CDR3 has 15 residues. CDR3 nucleotide sequence: TGTGCCAGCAGCTGGGCGGGAGGATCTTTAAACATTCAGTACTTC. Its translation is CASSWAGGSLNIQYF.